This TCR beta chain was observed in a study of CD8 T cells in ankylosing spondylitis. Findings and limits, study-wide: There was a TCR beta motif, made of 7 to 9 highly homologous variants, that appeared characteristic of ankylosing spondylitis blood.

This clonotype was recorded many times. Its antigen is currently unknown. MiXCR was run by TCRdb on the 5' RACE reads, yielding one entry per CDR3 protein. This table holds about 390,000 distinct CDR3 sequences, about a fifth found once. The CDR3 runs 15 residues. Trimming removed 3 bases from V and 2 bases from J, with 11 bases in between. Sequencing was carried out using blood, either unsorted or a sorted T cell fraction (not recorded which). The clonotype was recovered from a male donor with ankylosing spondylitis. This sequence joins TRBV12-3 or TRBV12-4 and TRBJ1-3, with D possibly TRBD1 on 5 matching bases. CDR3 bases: TGTGCCAGCAGTTTTGGGGGAAACCCTGGAAACACCATATATTTT. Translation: CASSFGGNPGNTIYF.